Following are 15 T cell receptor beta chains from one sample sequenced in a study of spatial heterogeneity in lung cancer. TCRdb analysed the 5' RACE reads with MiXCR anew, one entry per CDR3 protein. This table has 43,000 or so distinct CDR3 sequences, around 11% appearing once. Time point in this sample: blood at routine non-recurrence follow-up after resection. The sequencing used PBMCs, collected at follow-up. These TCRs come from a male donor with early-stage non-small cell lung cancer.

At least ten counts were recorded for this clonotype. V gene TRBV27 combines with J gene TRBJ2-5, with D possibly being TRBD1 or TRBD2 (6 bases each). CDR1 and CDR2 (germline): MNHEY, SMNVEV (reference sequence). V was clipped by 3 bases and J by 4 bases, with 12 bases between them. This CDR3 has 14 residues. CDR3 sequence: CASSFAGGPETQYF. The DNA of the CDR3 is TGTGCCAGCAGTTTCGCCGGGGGCCCAGAGACCCAGTACTTC.

This clonotype was observed many times. The chain recombines TRBV18 with TRBJ1-1; D unresolved. This CDR3 is 16 amino acids long. Germline V gene data show CDR1 as KGHSH and CDR2 as LQKENI. The ends were cut back, 0 bases at V and 0 bases at J, with 11 bases in the middle. In DNA form, the CDR3 reads TGTGCCAGCTCACCACCGATGGGGAGCCTGAACACTGAAGCTTTCTTT. The encoded protein is CASSPPMGSLNTEAFF.

At least ten counts were recorded for this clonotype. The rearrangement uses TRBV5-1 and TRBJ1-1; D unresolved. Trimming took off 10 bases at V and 1 base at J, with 17 bases between the two ends. This CDR3 region has 14 residues. CDR1 SGHRS and CDR2 YFSETQ come from the germline V gene. The CDR3 spells CASTRSAQNTEAFF. Written as DNA, the CDR3 is TGCGCCTCGACCCGTTCAGCACAGAACACTGAAGCTTTCTTT.

This clonotype was recorded many times. This chain uses TRBV20-1 with TRBJ2-7; D is uncertain. The V end lost 3 bases, the J end lost 3 bases, and 9 bases lay between the germline ends. CDR3 length: 12 amino acids. Germline loops: CDR1 DFQATT, CDR2 SNEGSKA (reference sequence). Written as DNA, the CDR3 is TGCAGTGCTAGTCAAGCCGGCTACGAGCAGTACTTC. Its protein product is CSASQAGYEQYF.

This clonotype was recorded many times. CDR3 bases: TGCGCCAGCAGCTTGGATTCGTCAGGGAGTGACTATGGCTACACCTTC. Its translation is CASSLDSSGSDYGYTF. J is TRBJ1-2 and V is TRBV5-1; D may be TRBD1 (5 bases). The V end lost 0 bases, the J end lost 3 bases, and 15 bases lay between the germline ends. CDR3 length: 16 amino acids. Germline lookup yields CDR1 SGHRS and CDR2 YFSETQ.

This clonotype showed up just a few times. This rearrangement joins TRBV5-1 to TRBJ1-2; D call uncertain. The germline V and J ends were trimmed by 0 bases and 1 base, with 4 bases remaining between them. The CDR3 is 13 residues long. Germline CDR1 reads SGHRS; CDR2 reads YFSETQ. CDR3 sequence: CASSLDVNYGYTF. The CDR3 DNA is TGCGCCAGCAGCTTGGACGTTAACTATGGCTACACCTTC.

Ten or more counts support this clonotype. The chain recombines TRBV15 with TRBJ1-6, with TRBD1 matching over 8 bases. Germline CDR1 LNHNV, CDR2 YYDKDF (reference sequence). The CDR3 is made up of 15 amino acids. V was pared by 5 bases and J by 9 bases, with 9 bases of the junction left unmatched. CDR3 residues: CATSSSTGEGSPLHF. The CDR3 DNA reads as TGTGCCACCAGCTCCTCGACAGGGGAGGGTTCACCCCTCCACTTT.

The chain employs TRBV6-2 or TRBV6-3 and TRBJ2-7; tentatively, D is TRBD1 or TRBD2 (5 bases each). The CDR3 runs 14 residues. Trimming stripped 7 bases from V and 6 bases from J, with 19 bases between. CDR1 is MNHEY and CDR2 is SVGEGT in the germline V gene. CDR3 protein: CASTKRDPRGEQYF. In DNA, the CDR3 is TGTGCCAGCACTAAACGGGACCCACGGGGCGAGCAGTACTTC.

This clonotype was seen ten or more times. The V gene is TRBV20-1, the J gene TRBJ1-5; the D gene is possibly TRBD1 (5 bases). Trimming cost V 6 bases and J 0 bases, with 15 bases left between them. From germline, CDR1 is DFQATT and CDR2 SNEGSKA (reference sequence). The CDR3 runs 15 residues. The chain's CDR3 is CSAPRVRYSNQPQHF. CDR3 bases: TGCAGTGCCCCCAGGGTCAGGTATAGCAATCAGCCCCAGCATTTT.

The chain has TRBV7-2 and TRBJ2-7; 9 bases agree with TRBD1. V dropped 5 bases and J dropped 5; count of bases not matched to a gene: 7. CDR1 and CDR2 (germline): SGHTA, FQGNSA. The CDR3 covers 14 residues. The CDR3 here is CASSPRDRAHEQYF. The CDR3 DNA follows: TGTGCCAGCAGCCCCCGGGACAGGGCCCACGAGCAGTACTTC.

This clonotype appeared many times. V gene TRBV5-1 combines with J gene TRBJ2-5; the D is unclear. The germline V gene has CDR1 SGHRS and CDR2 YFSETQ. CDR3 length: 14 residues. Trimming took 1 base from V and 2 from J, leaving 9 bases between them. CDR3 loop: CASSLWPAQETQYF. The CDR3 DNA follows: TGCGCCAGCAGCTTGTGGCCAGCTCAAGAGACCCAGTACTTC.

Only a few counts were recorded for this clonotype. V usage is TRBV6-1 and J usage is TRBJ1-2; D possibly corresponds to TRBD1 (5 bases). This CDR3 has 14 amino acids. Trimming took 8 bases from V and 7 from J, leaving 20 bases between them. The germline CDR1 and CDR2 sequences are MNHNS and SASEGT. The CDR3 DNA follows: TGTGCCAGCGAGGAACGGGGCCGGATGTCTGGCTACACCTTC. This sequence encodes CASEERGRMSGYTF.

This clonotype was observed at least ten times. The chain combines TRBV20-1 with TRBJ1-2; TRBD1 agrees at 11 bases. CDR3 length equals 15 residues. V was clipped by 2 bases and J by 4 bases; unmatched bases: 6. CDR1 is DFQATT and CDR2 is SNEGSKA in the germline V gene (reference sequence). DNA of the CDR3: TGCAGTGCTAGATCGGACAGGGGGCTCAGCTATGGCTACACCTTC. Its translation: CSARSDRGLSYGYTF.

A note on this clonotype: A much larger clone differs from this one at a single base, so this may be a read error. V gene TRBV28 combines with J gene TRBJ2-5, with TRBD2 matching 7 bases. Unmatched junction bases numbered 6, after V lost 8 bases and J lost 3 bases. The CDR3 consists of 13 residues. CDR1 MDHEN and CDR2 SYDVKM come from the germline V gene. The chain's CDR3 is CASQVGGKETQYF. The CDR3 nucleotides read TGTGCCAGCCAAGTGGGAGGGAAAGAGACCCAGTACTTC.

The chain employs TRBV3-1 and TRBJ1-1; D is ambiguous. Germline V lookup: CDR1 LGHDT, CDR2 YNNKEL (reference sequence). Trimming removed 9 bases at V and 4 bases at J, with 9 bases between. This CDR3 comprises 11 residues. This CDR3 is CASALGTEAFF. CDR3 DNA sequence: TGTGCCAGTGCCCTAGGCACTGAAGCTTTCTTT.